The rows below give T cell receptor beta chains drawn from one sample of a study of T cells in Graves' hyperthyroidism and ophthalmopathy. TCRdb reanalysed the multiplex PCR reads using MiXCR and keeps one entry per CDR3 protein. The sample records 360,000 or so distinct CDR3 sequences, 15% to 20% being singletons. Specimen: blood. The receptors shown here come from a woman aged 40 to 50 with Graves' ophthalmopathy. Each CDR3 is given with its conserved first and last residue. The D gene is left open where the match is weak. Only part of the rows carry a size: once, few, many, or a class if the clone is expanded.

v_gene	abundance	j_gene	d_gene	CDR3aa	CDR3nt
TRBV14	many	TRBJ2-7	-	CASSQDFRTYEQYF	TGTGCCAGCAGCCAAGATTTTCGGACCTACGAGCAGTACTTC
TRBV7-2	-	TRBJ2-7	TRBD1	CASSSSGQGYEQYF	TGTGCCAGCAGCTCCTCGGGACAGGGCTACGAGCAGTACTTC
TRBV20-1	many	TRBJ2-7	TRBD2	CSARVLAGSYEQYF	TGCAGTGCTAGAGTCCTAGCGGGATCCTACGAGCAGTACTTC
TRBV5-1	many	TRBJ2-7	-	CASSLDSLDSYEQYF	TGCGCCAGCAGCCTCGACAGCCTGGACTCCTACGAGCAGTACTTC
TRBV15	many	TRBJ2-5	-	CATSRDWETQYF	TGTGCCACCAGCAGAGATTGGGAGACCCAGTACTTC
TRBV29-1	many	TRBJ1-5	TRBD1	CSVEENRGQPQHF	TGCAGCGTTGAAGAAAACAGGGGTCAGCCCCAGCATTTT
TRBV6-1	many	TRBJ2-7	-	CASSEGDEQYF	TGTGCCAGCAGTGAAGGGGACGAGCAGTACTTC
TRBV5-4	-	TRBJ2-7	TRBD1	CASSIISGTGASEQYF	TGTGCCAGCAGCATAATTTCCGGGACAGGGGCTAGCGAGCAGTACTTC
TRBV25-1	many	TRBJ2-5	TRBD2	CASSPPPGLAGVPRAAKETQYF	TGTGCCAGCAGTCCACCACCCGGACTAGCGGGAGTCCCACGGGCGGCAAAAGAGACCCAGTACTTC
TRBV7-2	many	TRBJ2-5	TRBD1	CASTQGTGGGETQYF	TGTGCCAGCACTCAGGGGACAGGGGGAGGGGAGACCCAGTACTTC
TRBV30	many	TRBJ2-6	TRBD2	CAWGAGGPGANVLTF	TGTGCCTGGGGAGCGGGAGGGCCTGGGGCCAACGTCCTGACTTTC
TRBV25-1	many	TRBJ2-5	TRBD2	CASSPPAGVSETQYF	TGTGCCAGCAGTCCCCCGGCGGGAGTATCAGAGACCCAGTACTTC
TRBV14	-	TRBJ1-1	-	CASSRGGEGSTEAFF	TGTGCCAGCAGCCGGGGAGGGGAGGGGTCCACTGAAGCTTTCTTT
TRBV28	many	TRBJ1-5	-	CASSPDDVQPQHF	TGTGCCAGCAGTCCTGATGACGTTCAGCCCCAGCATTTT
TRBV5-1	-	TRBJ2-7	-	CASSLEGVSSSYEQYF	TGCGCCAGCAGCTTGGAAGGAGTCTCGAGCTCCTACGAGCAGTACTTC
TRBV28	many	TRBJ2-5	TRBD1	CASRPGQALGTQYF	TGTGCCAGCAGACCGGGACAGGCCTTAGGGACCCAGTACTTC
TRBV28	-	TRBJ2-7	TRBD1	CASSWTGPALEQYF	TGTGCCAGCAGTTGGACAGGGCCCGCTCTAGAGCAGTACTTC
TRBV13	many	TRBJ2-2	TRBD2	CASSTGLAGPNTGELFF	TGTGCCAGCAGCACCGGACTAGCGGGCCCGAACACCGGGGAGCTGTTTTTT
TRBV11-2	many	TRBJ1-2	TRBD1	CASSPNLGTGGGGYTF	TGTGCCAGCAGCCCCAACCTCGGGACAGGGGGTGGCGGCTACACCTTC
TRBV18	many	TRBJ1-1	-	CASSSTVNTEAFF	TGCGCCAGCAGCTCGACGGTGAACACTGAAGCTTTCTTT
TRBV6-2/TRBV6-3	-	TRBJ2-7	TRBD2	CASSRWTSGAYEQYF	TGTGCCAGCAGTCGGTGGACTAGTGGGGCCTACGAGCAGTACTTC
TRBV30	-	TRBJ2-5	-	CAWSVQVETQYF	TGTGCCTGGAGTGTACAAGTTGAGACCCAGTACTTC
TRBV7-2	many	TRBJ1-2	TRBD1	CASSATGYNGYTF	TGTGCCAGCAGCGCGACAGGGTACAATGGCTACACCTTC
TRBV12-3/TRBV12-4	-	TRBJ2-2	-	CASSVHANTGELFF	TGTGCCAGCAGTGTTCACGCGAACACCGGGGAGCTGTTTTTT
TRBV18	many	TRBJ2-7	-	CASSSDGWLEQYF	TGTGCCAGCTCATCGGACGGCTGGCTCGAGCAGTACTTC
TRBV11-2	-	TRBJ1-2	-	CASSLAAVTGYTF	TGTGCCAGCAGCTTAGCAGCCGTCACTGGCTACACCTTC
TRBV28	many	TRBJ2-2	-	CASSHTAGELFF	TGTGCCAGCAGTCATACCGCCGGGGAGCTGTTTTTT
TRBV6-1	-	TRBJ1-2	-	CASSEWGFGGHTF	TGTGCCAGCAGTGAATGGGGTTTCGGTGGCCACACCTTC
TRBV6-1	many	TRBJ1-5	TRBD1	CASRRYPGQGLQPQHF	TGTGCCAGCAGACGATATCCTGGACAGGGACTTCAGCCCCAGCATTTT
TRBV5-1	-	TRBJ1-1	-	CASSRSTGENTEAFF	TGCGCCAGCAGCCGGAGTACAGGTGAGAACACTGAAGCTTTCTTT
TRBV6-1	-	TRBJ2-7	TRBD1	CASSEWTGAYEQYF	TGTGCCAGCAGTGAATGGACAGGGGCCTACGAGCAGTACTTC